This TCR beta chain was obtained from a study of PD-L1 blockade in urothelial cancer. Overall study context: At some point between 2013 and 2015, patients got going on atezolizumab, taking 1,200 mg intravenously every 3 weeks. Patients' histories included 0 to 3 prior chemotherapy regimens. Blood gave a median about 140,000 T cells. Analysis of the blood was performed 3 weeks (second dose) and 6 weeks after treatment start.

Germline V gives CDR1 MGHDK, CDR2 SYGVNS. Trimming pared 3 bases from V and 1 base from J, leaving 10 bases between. This CDR3 is 15 amino acids long. This sample's time point: pretreatment peripheral blood. The protocol was immunoSEQ multiplex PCR, while the TCRdb copy is restricted to in-frame clones and leaves out a portion. The data show about 87,000 clones, roughly 84% seen once. The source is a man aged 55-75 years with urothelial cancer. The gene calls are TRBV25-1 and TRBJ1-3; the D is unclear. This sample comprised PBMCs, obtained around atezolizumab (anti-PD-L1) treatment. The CDR3 loop reads CASSESNGSGNTIYF. The CDR3 DNA reads TGTGCCAGCAGTGAGTCCAACGGTTCTGGAAACACCATATATTTT.